The 29 T cell receptor beta chains below come from one sample, sequenced in a study of cytomegalovirus exposure and HLA in healthy donors. Amplification used 60 Vbeta primers and 13 Jbeta primers. Using immunoSEQ multiplex PCR, the repertoire was profiled, and TCRdb retains in-frame clones only, with some absent. The table has roughly 130,000 clones, approximately 80% seen once. Material: PBMCs. These receptors were collected from a man aged 35 to 55 in good health and CMV-seronegative.

The J gene is TRBJ2-7, the V gene TRBV28; 9 nucleotides align to TRBD1. With 4 bases clipped from V and 5 bases from J, the junction kept 6 bases outside the gene matches. The CDR3 length is 14 residues. Germline-derived CDR1 and CDR2 are MDHEN and SYDVKM. CDR3 loop: CASSSPGQGHEQYF. CDR3 sequence (DNA): TGTGCCAGCAGTTCACCGGGACAGGGTCACGAGCAGTACTTC.

This chain uses TRBV7-9 with TRBJ2-2; no firm D call. In germline, CDR1 is SEHNR, CDR2 FQNEAQ (reference sequence). Trimming left V 3 bases short and J 5 bases short, with 4 bases between. The CDR3 consists of 12 residues. CDR3: CASSFQTGELFF. In nucleotides, the CDR3 is TGTGCCAGCAGCTTTCAAACCGGGGAGCTGTTTTTT.

V usage is TRBV7-8 and J usage is TRBJ2-5, with D unclear. Between the trimmed V and J ends, which lost 3 bases and 7 bases, there was a span of 15 bases. CDR3 length: 14 residues. CDR1 is SGHVS, CDR2 FQNEAQ, per germline. The DNA of the CDR3 is TGTGCCAGCAGCTTTGGGCAGGCGCATCGGACCCAGTACTTC. It yields the protein CASSFGQAHRTQYF.

The chain employs TRBV7-2 and TRBJ2-1; TRBD2 is a possible D gene (6 bases). The germline gives CDR1 SGHTA, CDR2 FQGNSA. V was pared by 5 bases and J by 4 bases, with 18 bases between. The CDR3 runs 16 residues. The CDR3, as DNA: TGTGCCAGCAGCCCCCGGCAGAGGGACTCATACAATGAGCAGTTCTTC. The encoded protein is CASSPRQRDSYNEQFF.

This chain connects TRBV1 to TRBJ2-7; TRBD1 is the table's D call and was not checked against the DNA. TRBV1 is noted as a pseudogene. CDR3 length: 16 amino acids. Here the CDR3 reads CTSSQEVCRGIYEQYF. The CDR3 DNA sequence: TGCACCAGCAGCCAAGAAGTTTGCAGGGGAATCTACGAGCAGTACTTC.

The rearrangement links TRBV5-1 to TRBJ1-3; D ambiguous. The CDR3 is 17 residues long. With 0 bases removed from V and 0 bases from J, the gap between germline ends came to 13 bases. The germline CDR1 and CDR2 sequences are SGHRS and YFSETQ. CDR3 coding DNA: TGCGCCAGCAGCTTGGCCAACTCGGTGAACTCTGGAAACACCATATATTTT. It is translated as CASSLANSVNSGNTIYF.

This rearrangement joins TRBV5-4 to TRBJ2-5; 7 nucleotides line up with TRBD1. The CDR3 is 14 residues long. Unmatched junction bases numbered 3, after V lost 3 bases and J lost 1 base. CDR1 is SGHNT and CDR2 is YYREEE in the germline V gene (reference sequence). CDR3 nucleotide sequence: TGTGCCAGCAGCTCTCAGGGGGTCCAAGAGACCCAGTACTTC. Encoded protein: CASSSQGVQETQYF.

Note on this clone: The missing conserved phenylalanine or tryptophan at the end of this CDR3 makes a read error likely. The chain links TRBV4-2 to TRBJ2-2; D possibly corresponds to TRBD1 (6 bases). Germline lookup yields CDR1 LGHNA and CDR2 YNFKEQ. The ends were cut back, 1 base at V and 7 bases at J, with 10 bases in the middle. This CDR3 comprises 14 residues. The CDR3 reads CASSQGTDDGELFV. The CDR3 nucleotides read TGTGCCAGCAGCCAAGGGACAGACGACGGGGAGCTGTTTGTT.

The V gene is TRBV9, the J gene TRBJ1-4, with D hard to call. The CDR3 is 12 residues long. The V gene's germline CDR1 is SGDLS and CDR2 YYNGEE. V was clipped by 4 bases and J by 8 bases, with 9 bases between them. The CDR3 spells CASSRPREKLFF. The CDR3 region has the DNA TGTGCCAGCAGCCGCCCCAGGGAAAAACTGTTTTTT. The full variable domain, in which reference TRBV9 and TRBJ1-4 provide the parts outside the CDR3, is DSGVTQTPKHLITATGQRVTLRCSPRSGDLSVYWYQQSLDQGLQFLIQYYNGEERAKGNILERFSAQQFPDLHSELNLSSLELGDSALYFCASSRPREKLFFGSGTQLSVL.

V usage is TRBV5-1 and J usage is TRBJ1-6, with D possibly TRBD1 on 5 matching bases. The V end was cut by 2 bases, the J end by 1 base, with 7 bases between. There are 15 residues in the CDR3. Germline lookup yields CDR1 SGHRS and CDR2 YFSETQ. The CDR3 is CASSLQASYNSPLHF. The CDR3 DNA sequence: TGCGCCAGCAGCTTACAGGCGTCCTATAATTCACCCCTCCACTTT.

The rearrangement uses TRBV30 and TRBJ2-3; the D gene is possibly TRBD1 (6 bases). The CDR3 has 14 residues. The germline V gene encodes CDR1 GTSNPN and CDR2 SVGIG (reference sequence). The V end lost 6 bases, the J end lost 5 bases, and 18 bases lay between the germline ends. CDR3 DNA: TGTGCCTGCCAAACAGGGACCCCTCGAGATACGCAGTATTTT. Translation gives CACQTGTPRDTQYF.

This sequence joins TRBV25-1 and TRBJ2-7; 7 bases are shared with TRBD1. This CDR3 contains 16 residues. The V gene's germline CDR1 is MGHDK and CDR2 SYGVNS. V shed 8 bases and J 3 bases; nucleotides not matched to a gene: 16. The CDR3 bases are TGTGCCAGCGTTACAGGGGCCGCGGGTGTTGGCTACGAGCAGTACTTC. It translates to CASVTGAAGVGYEQYF.

This clone has a single count. The chain carries TRBV4-1 and TRBJ1-1; 7 bases align to TRBD1. V trimming: 5 bases; J trimming: 0 bases; junction bases outside the gene matches: 6. Per the germline V gene, CDR1 is MGHRA and CDR2 is YSYEKL. The CDR3 is 15 residues long. CDR3 loop: CASSVQGSMNTEAFF. The DNA for the CDR3 is TGCGCCAGCAGCGTACAGGGGTCCATGAACACTGAAGCTTTCTTT.

The count of this clone is one. J is TRBJ2-5 and V is TRBV15; the D gene is possibly TRBD1 (5 bases). Germline-derived CDR1 and CDR2 are LNHNV and YYDKDF (reference sequence). There are 15 residues in the CDR3. The V and J ends lost 4 bases and 5 bases respectively, with 17 bases between them. The CDR3: CATSINRASGETQYF. CDR3 DNA sequence: TGTGCCACCAGCATTAACCGGGCCTCAGGGGAGACCCAGTACTTC. The complete variable domain, with remaining parts taken from reference TRBV15 and TRBJ2-5, reads DAMVIQNPRYQVTQFGKPVTLSCSQTLNHNVMYWYQQKSSQAPKLLFHYYDKDFNNEADTPDNFQSRRPNTSFCFLDIRSPGLGDTAMYLCATSINRASGETQYFGPGTRLLVL.

This chain uses TRBV21-1 with TRBJ2-2; the table gives TRBD1 as D, unverified against the DNA. TRBV21-1 is an annotated pseudogene. The CDR3 consists of 16 residues. CDR3 sequence (DNA): TGTGCCAGACCGACGAGGGGGCCGAAAGGGACCGGGGAGCTGTTTTTT. Encoded protein: CARPTRGPKGTGELFF.

This clone was picked up a small number of times. The V call is TRBV30, the J call TRBJ2-7, with TRBD2 matching 10 bases. The junction had 7 bases not matched to a gene; V was cut back by 3 bases and J by 2 bases. CDR1 GTSNPN and CDR2 SVGIG come from the germline V gene (reference sequence). This CDR3 has 15 residues. The CDR3 DNA reads as TGTGCCTGGAGGAGGACTAGCGGTCACCCCTACGAGCAGTACTTC. This codes for CAWRRTSGHPYEQYF.

In the case of this clone: Other nucleotide sequences from this sample produce the same CDR3. V and J are TRBV9 and TRBJ1-6; D is ambiguous. The CDR3 has 14 residues. Trimming removed 0 bases from V and 5 bases from J, with 6 bases in between. Germline assignment: CDR1 SGDLS and CDR2 YYNGEE. DNA for the CDR3: TGTGCCAGCAGCGTAGCTGAGAATAATTCACCCCTCCACTTT. Protein sequence: CASSVAENNSPLHF.

The J gene is TRBJ1-1, the V gene TRBV23-1, with 12 bases identical to TRBD1. TRBV23-1 has ORF status, its function being uncertain. V dropped 0 bases and J dropped 0; count of bases not matched to a gene: 14. The CDR3 covers 21 residues. The CDR3: CASSQSLGQGAQNPMNTEAFF. The CDR3, as DNA: TGCGCCAGCAGTCAATCGCTGGGACAGGGGGCGCAAAATCCCATGAACACTGAAGCTTTCTTT.

The V gene is TRBV6-4, the J gene TRBJ1-2; 7 bases line up with TRBD1. V lost 7 bases and J lost 5; bases outside the gene matches: 10. Germline V gene lookup returns CDR1 MRHNA and CDR2 SNTAGT. The CDR3 length is 14 residues. CDR3 sequence: CASNYQGTEYGYTF. The CDR3 DNA sequence: TGTGCCAGCAATTATCAAGGGACAGAGTATGGCTACACCTTC.

The chain carries TRBV5-1 and TRBJ2-2, with D perhaps TRBD2 (5 bases). The CDR3 contains 15 residues. V gave up 2 bases and J gave up 2 bases, with 10 bases separating them. Germline-derived CDR1 and CDR2 are SGHRS and YFSETQ. CDR3 nucleotide sequence: TGCGCCAGCAGCTTAGAGACTACAAACACCGGGGAGCTGTTTTTT. It encodes CASSLETTNTGELFF.

The rearrangement uses TRBV19 and TRBJ1-2; TRBD1 matches 7 bases. The V gene's germline CDR1 is LNHDA and CDR2 SQIVND (reference sequence). The length of the CDR3 is 12 residues. V lost 8 bases, J lost 8 bases, and 8 bases stayed unmatched. CDR3 in DNA: TGTGCCAGTCATACAGGGGCTAAAGGCTACACCTTC. Translating gives CASHTGAKGYTF.

The chain links TRBV2 to TRBJ2-1, with 11 bases matching TRBD2. CDR1 and CDR2 (germline): SNHLY, FYNNEI. The CDR3 extends over 15 amino acids. V shed 8 bases and J 8 bases; nucleotides not matched to a gene: 11. The DNA of the CDR3 is TGTGCCAGCGGGCGGACTAGCGGGTTCGGGGATGAGCAGTTCTTC. It yields the protein CASGRTSGFGDEQFF.

V and J are TRBV28 and TRBJ2-7; tentative D call: TRBD1 (6 bases). V lost 5 bases, J lost 6 bases, and 20 bases lay in between. There are 15 residues in the CDR3. Looked up from germline, CDR1 is MDHEN and CDR2 is SYDVKM. The DNA of the CDR3 is TGTGCCAGCAGTCCCCCCCCACAGGGCTGGGGCGAGCAGTACTTC. Protein: CASSPPPQGWGEQYF.

V and J are TRBV13 and TRBJ1-5; tentatively, D is TRBD1 (5 bases). Trimming left V 0 bases short and J 7 bases short, with 13 bases between. The CDR3 runs 15 residues. Per germline, CDR1 PRHDT and CDR2 FYEKMQ (reference sequence). CDR3 nucleotide sequence: TGTGCCAGCAGCTTAGGGGGGCAGGGCGGACAGCCCCAGCATTTT. It yields the protein CASSLGGQGGQPQHF.

For this clone: One end of the junction varies from germline; a read error may be responsible. Additional DNA sequences in this sample encode the identical CDR3. The gene calls are TRBV2 and TRBJ1-1, with D possibly being TRBD1 (6 bases). The CDR3 covers 13 residues. The germline gives CDR1 SNHLY, CDR2 FYNNEI. In DNA, the CDR3 is TGTGCCAGCAGTCGACCTACAGGGTCTGAGGCTTTCTTT. Amino acid sequence: CASSRPTGSEAFF. Looking up the rest from reference TRBV2 and TRBJ1-1 gives the full variable domain: EPEVTQTPSHQVTQMGQEVILRCVPISNHLYFYWYRQILGQKVEFLVSFYNNEISEKSEIFDDQFSVERPDGSNFTLKIRSTKLEDSAMYFCASSRPTGSEAFFGQGTRLTVV.

The V gene is TRBV30, the J gene TRBJ2-7, with 11 bases lining up with TRBD2. The V segment lost 7 bases and the J segment 10 bases; nucleotides outside the gene matches: 9. CDR1 and CDR2 from the germline V gene are GTSNPN and SVGIG (reference sequence). The CDR3 has 12 residues. CDR3 DNA sequence: TGTGCCTCAACTAGCGGGAGTTTGTTTCAGTACTTC. It yields the protein CASTSGSLFQYF. The full variable domain, in which reference TRBV30 and TRBJ2-7 provide the parts outside the CDR3, is SQTIHQWPATLVQPVGSPLSLECTVEGTSNPNLYWYRQAAGRGLQLLFYSVGIGQISSEVPQNLSASRPQDRQFILSSKKLLLSDSGFYLCASTSGSLFQYFGPGTRLTVT.

This sequence joins TRBV5-1 and TRBJ2-5; TRBD1 aligns across 8 bases. CDR3 length equals 14 residues. V was pared by 4 bases and J by 2 bases, with 4 bases of the junction left unmatched. The V gene's germline CDR1 is SGHRS and CDR2 YFSETQ. The CDR3 sequence is CASSEDREQETQYF. The DNA of the CDR3 is TGCGCCAGCAGCGAGGACAGGGAACAAGAGACCCAGTACTTC. The full variable domain, with the rest looked up from reference TRBV5-1 and TRBJ2-5, is KAGVTQTPRYLIKTRGQQVTLSCSPISGHRSVSWYQQTPGQGLQFLFEYFSETQRNKGNFPGRFSGRQFSNSRSEMNVSTLELGDSALYLCASSEDREQETQYFGPGTRLLVL.

The J gene is TRBJ1-2, the V gene TRBV5-8; 8 bases line up with TRBD1. This CDR3 is built from 15 residues. With 5 bases clipped from V and 0 bases from J, the junction kept 6 bases outside the gene matches. Per the germline V gene, CDR1 is SGHTS and CDR2 is YDEGEE. The CDR3 here is CASSLRTGTNYGYTF. CDR3 sequence (DNA): TGTGCCAGCAGTTTACGGACAGGGACTAACTATGGCTACACCTTC.

CDR3 nucleotide sequence: TGTGCCAGCAAGCGCCCCTTCGGGACAGGCCGAAATGCTAACTATGGCTACACCTTC. It yields the protein CASKRPFGTGRNANYGYTF. V usage is TRBV28 and J usage is TRBJ1-2, with 8 positions matching TRBD1. The CDR3 consists of 19 residues. Per germline, CDR1 MDHEN and CDR2 SYDVKM. J was trimmed by 0 bases and V by 7 bases; bases with no gene match: 19.